These 10 T cell receptor beta chains were all obtained from the same sample, sequenced in a study of spatial heterogeneity in lung cancer. MiXCR was run by TCRdb on the 5' RACE reads, yielding one entry per CDR3 protein. The sample carries tens of thousands of distinct CDR3 sequences, about 13% recorded once. Indicated time point: sample taken at primary tumor resection. The study sequenced unsorted whole RNA from tumor, nontumor lung or frozen PBMC. The specimen was PBMCs, collected at surgery. The receptors were gathered from a male donor with early-stage non-small cell lung cancer.

This clonotype was picked up many times. The rearrangement joins TRBV5-1 to TRBJ1-6; 8 bases match TRBD1. In germline, CDR1 is SGHRS, CDR2 YFSETQ. This CDR3 comprises 17 residues. With V trimmed by 0 bases and J by 8 bases, 10 bases remained unmatched. The CDR3 DNA follows: TGCGCCAGCAGCTTGGCAAATGGACAGGGTGGTGATTCACCCCTCCACTTT. It codes for CASSLANGQGGDSPLHF.

This clonotype was observed a handful of times. The chain has TRBV7-8 and TRBJ2-3; D is possibly TRBD1 (6 bases). V was clipped by 1 base and J by 2 bases, with 10 bases between them. CDR1 SGHVS and CDR2 FQNEAQ come from the germline V gene. CDR3 length: 15 residues. The CDR3 region is CASSLGTGHTDTQYF. CDR3 nucleotides: TGTGCCAGCAGCTTAGGTACAGGGCACACAGATACGCAGTATTTT.

The J gene is TRBJ1-4, the V gene TRBV19; TRBD1 is a possible D gene (5 bases). The length of the CDR3 is 17 residues. Per the germline V gene, CDR1 is LNHDA and CDR2 is SQIVND (reference sequence). V dropped 0 bases and J dropped 7 bases, with 18 bases sitting between them. CDR3 in DNA: TGTGCCAGTAGTATAGATCGGGTACAGGAGAGGCGTGAAAAACTGTTTTTT. It is translated as CASSIDRVQERREKLFF. Combining the CDR3 with reference TRBV19 and TRBJ1-4 gives the whole variable domain DGGITQSPKYLFRKEGQNVTLSCEQNLNHDAMYWYRQDPGQGLRLIYYSQIVNDFQKGDIAEGYSVSREKKESFPLTVTSAQKNPTAFYLCASSIDRVQERREKLFFGSGTQLSVL.

The chain uses TRBV28 and TRBJ2-2; D perhaps matches TRBD2 (6 bases). Germline V gene data show CDR1 as MDHEN and CDR2 as SYDVKM. The CDR3 runs 14 residues. V was shortened by 2 bases and J by 7 bases, with 11 bases between the two germline ends. Here the CDR3 DNA reads TGTGCCAGCAGTTTACCGGGGCGGGACGGGGAGCTGTTTTTT. Translating gives CASSLPGRDGELFF.

The chain joins TRBV20-1 to TRBJ2-3; D may be TRBD2 (6 bases). CDR3 length: 12 amino acids. Germline V gives CDR1 DFQATT, CDR2 SNEGSKA (reference sequence). Trimming took off 5 bases at V and 5 bases at J, with 11 bases between the two ends. The CDR3 loop reads CSALRDLDTQYF. The CDR3 nucleotides are TGCAGTGCTTTACGGGACTTAGATACGCAGTATTTT.

This chain uses TRBV6-5 with TRBJ1-1, with a tentative D call TRBD1 (6 bases). The germline gives CDR1 MNHEY, CDR2 SVGAGI. The CDR3 extends over 13 amino acids. Trimming stripped 2 bases from V and 5 bases from J, with 9 bases between. This CDR3 reads CASSYTGQTEAFF. The CDR3 nucleotides are TGTGCCAGCAGTTACACCGGACAGACTGAAGCTTTCTTT.

This clonotype was seen many times. This rearrangement joins TRBV9 to TRBJ2-1, with D tentatively TRBD2 (5 bases). The CDR3 has 13 amino acids. V was trimmed by 2 bases and J by 5 bases, leaving 8 bases between them. Germline CDR1 reads SGDLS; CDR2 reads YYNGEE. CDR3 DNA: TGTGCCAGCAGCGTTCAAGCGGACAATGAGCAGTTCTTC. Protein: CASSVQADNEQFF.

This clonotype has more than one count but fewer than ten. The rearrangement joins TRBV20-1 to TRBJ2-3, with 8 bases fitting TRBD1. Germline CDR1 DFQATT, CDR2 SNEGSKA (reference sequence). This CDR3 comprises 16 residues. V gave up 1 base and J gave up 4 bases; unmatched junction bases: 10. The CDR3 sequence: CSARVGRQGSADTQYF. The DNA for the CDR3 is TGCAGTGCTAGAGTAGGGAGACAGGGGAGCGCAGATACGCAGTATTTT.

The gene calls are TRBV9 and TRBJ1-2, with D possibly matching TRBD1 (6 bases). The V and J ends lost 3 bases and 1 base respectively, with 13 bases between them. The CDR3 has 15 residues. Germline V gives CDR1 SGDLS, CDR2 YYNGEE. CDR3 in amino acids: CASSEGDGHNYGYTF. DNA of the CDR3: TGTGCCAGCAGCGAGGGGGACGGTCATAACTATGGCTACACCTTC.

This clonotype was seen ten or more times. This chain links TRBV29-1 with TRBJ2-3; no definite D call. Germline V CDR1 and CDR2: SQVTM, ANQGSEA. CDR3 size: 13 residues. The V end was cut by 1 base, the J end by 3 bases, with 8 bases between. DNA for the CDR3: TGCAGCGTTGAAGTTTCTGGAACAGATACGCAGTATTTT. This gives the protein CSVEVSGTDTQYF.